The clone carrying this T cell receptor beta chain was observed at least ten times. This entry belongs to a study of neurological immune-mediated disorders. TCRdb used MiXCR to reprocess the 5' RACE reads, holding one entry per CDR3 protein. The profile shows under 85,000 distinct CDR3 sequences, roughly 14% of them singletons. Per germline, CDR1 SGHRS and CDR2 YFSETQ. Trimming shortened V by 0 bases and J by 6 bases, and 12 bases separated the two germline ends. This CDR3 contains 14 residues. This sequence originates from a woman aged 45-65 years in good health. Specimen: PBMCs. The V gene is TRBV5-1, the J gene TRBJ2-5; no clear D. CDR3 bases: TGCGCCAGCAGCTTGGGACAAGCCCAGCAGACCCAGTACTTC. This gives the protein CASSLGQAQQTQYF.